The 6 T cell receptor beta chains presented below share a single source sample, sequenced in a study of Graves' ophthalmopathy and Graves' hyperthyroidism. The authors amplified TCR beta CDR3 regions, and they did so from RNA transcripts for repertoire sequencing. HTBI primers were used in a first-round RT-PCR, which preceded a second-round multiplex PCR. TCRdb recomputed calls from the multiplex PCR reads with MiXCR, one row per CDR3 protein. This table holds more than 300,000 distinct CDR3 sequences, 15% found once. The material sequenced was peripheral blood. All receptors come from a woman aged 18-35 years with stable Graves' hyperthyroidism.

This clonotype was seen more than once but under ten times. The chain is built from TRBV7-2 and TRBJ1-2; the D is unclear. The V and J ends lost 5 bases and 6 bases respectively, with 13 bases between them. CDR1 SGHTA and CDR2 FQGNSA come from the germline V gene. The CDR3 has 13 residues. The CDR3 DNA reads as TGTGCCAGCAGCCTGGGTCCTCTGAATGGCTACACCTTC. Residues: CASSLGPLNGYTF.

This clonotype was recorded many times. This chain connects TRBV12-3 or TRBV12-4 to TRBJ1-2; D is uncertain. There are 13 residues in the CDR3. The V and J ends lost 1 base and 3 bases respectively, with 6 bases between them. The CDR3 DNA follows: TGTGCCAGCAGTTTAGGTAGCGACTATGGCTACACCTTC. Residues: CASSLGSDYGYTF.

This chain uses TRBV19 with TRBJ1-2, with D hard to call. The V gene's germline CDR1 is LNHDA and CDR2 SQIVND (reference sequence). The CDR3 sequence is 14 residues long. The ends were cut back, 2 bases at V and 2 bases at J, with 9 bases in the middle. The CDR3 DNA sequence: TGTGCCAGTAGTATAAGTCACGGGAACTATGGCTACACCTTC. Protein sequence: CASSISHGNYGYTF.

The table lists this clonotype with many counts. The chain couples TRBV12-3 or TRBV12-4 to TRBJ1-5; D is unclear. Trimming removed 3 bases at V and 7 bases at J, with 4 bases between. The CDR3 has 11 amino acids. In nucleotides, the CDR3 is TGTGCCAGCAGTTTGACCCAGCCCCAGCATTTT. The encoded protein is CASSLTQPQHF.

In this sample, this clonotype turned up a few times. V gene TRBV14 combines with J gene TRBJ2-5; D is unclear. The V end lost 4 bases, the J end lost 0 bases, and 6 bases lay between the germline ends. CDR3 size: 13 residues. CDR1 is SGHDN, CDR2 FVKESK, per germline. The CDR3 nucleotides read TGTGCCAGCAGCCCGTATTACCAAGAGACCCAGTACTTC. Translation: CASSPYYQETQYF. The whole variable domain, remainder taken from reference TRBV14 and TRBJ2-5, is EAGVTQFPSHSVIEKGQTVTLRCDPISGHDNLYWYRRVMGKEIKFLLHFVKESKQDESGMPNNRFLAERTGGTYSTLKVQPAELEDSGVYFCASSPYYQETQYFGPGTRLLVL.

This clonotype was seen many times. The rearrangement uses TRBV6-2 or TRBV6-3 and TRBJ1-6; D is uncertain. Germline assignment: CDR1 MNHEY and CDR2 SVGEGT. V dropped 6 bases and J dropped 7 bases, with 7 bases sitting between them. The CDR3 runs to 12 residues. DNA of the CDR3: TGTGCCAGCAGCAGTCCAAATTCACCCCTCCACTTT. Translating gives CASSSPNSPLHF.